The text below deals with one T cell receptor beta chain. This specimen comes from a study of PD-L1 blockade in urothelial cancer. Background on the study: Atezolizumab (1,200 mg intravenously every 3 weeks) began around 2014 for patients. Most patients, about 85% of the roughly 29, were males with bladder-origin cancer.

From germline, CDR1 is SGDLS and CDR2 YYNGEE. Trimming removed 3 bases at V and 3 bases at J, with 16 bases between. The CDR3 loop spans 16 amino acids. The data were produced by immunoSEQ multiplex PCR, yet TCRdb's version contains in-frame clones alone and is incomplete. The sample has 55,000 to 85,000 clones, 85% to 90% seen once; the top ten hold around 3.5%. Patients each gave 1 to 8 samples, pretreatment and on-treatment. The starting material was PBMCs, obtained around atezolizumab (anti-PD-L1) treatment. The chain joins TRBV9 to TRBJ2-1; D possibly corresponds to TRBD1 (8 bases). The receptor comes from a man aged 60 to 75 with urothelial cancer. CDR3 DNA sequence: TGTGCCAGCAGCGGAGGACAGGGAGGGGTCTACAATGAGCAGTTCTTC. Translated, it gives CASSGGQGGVYNEQFF.